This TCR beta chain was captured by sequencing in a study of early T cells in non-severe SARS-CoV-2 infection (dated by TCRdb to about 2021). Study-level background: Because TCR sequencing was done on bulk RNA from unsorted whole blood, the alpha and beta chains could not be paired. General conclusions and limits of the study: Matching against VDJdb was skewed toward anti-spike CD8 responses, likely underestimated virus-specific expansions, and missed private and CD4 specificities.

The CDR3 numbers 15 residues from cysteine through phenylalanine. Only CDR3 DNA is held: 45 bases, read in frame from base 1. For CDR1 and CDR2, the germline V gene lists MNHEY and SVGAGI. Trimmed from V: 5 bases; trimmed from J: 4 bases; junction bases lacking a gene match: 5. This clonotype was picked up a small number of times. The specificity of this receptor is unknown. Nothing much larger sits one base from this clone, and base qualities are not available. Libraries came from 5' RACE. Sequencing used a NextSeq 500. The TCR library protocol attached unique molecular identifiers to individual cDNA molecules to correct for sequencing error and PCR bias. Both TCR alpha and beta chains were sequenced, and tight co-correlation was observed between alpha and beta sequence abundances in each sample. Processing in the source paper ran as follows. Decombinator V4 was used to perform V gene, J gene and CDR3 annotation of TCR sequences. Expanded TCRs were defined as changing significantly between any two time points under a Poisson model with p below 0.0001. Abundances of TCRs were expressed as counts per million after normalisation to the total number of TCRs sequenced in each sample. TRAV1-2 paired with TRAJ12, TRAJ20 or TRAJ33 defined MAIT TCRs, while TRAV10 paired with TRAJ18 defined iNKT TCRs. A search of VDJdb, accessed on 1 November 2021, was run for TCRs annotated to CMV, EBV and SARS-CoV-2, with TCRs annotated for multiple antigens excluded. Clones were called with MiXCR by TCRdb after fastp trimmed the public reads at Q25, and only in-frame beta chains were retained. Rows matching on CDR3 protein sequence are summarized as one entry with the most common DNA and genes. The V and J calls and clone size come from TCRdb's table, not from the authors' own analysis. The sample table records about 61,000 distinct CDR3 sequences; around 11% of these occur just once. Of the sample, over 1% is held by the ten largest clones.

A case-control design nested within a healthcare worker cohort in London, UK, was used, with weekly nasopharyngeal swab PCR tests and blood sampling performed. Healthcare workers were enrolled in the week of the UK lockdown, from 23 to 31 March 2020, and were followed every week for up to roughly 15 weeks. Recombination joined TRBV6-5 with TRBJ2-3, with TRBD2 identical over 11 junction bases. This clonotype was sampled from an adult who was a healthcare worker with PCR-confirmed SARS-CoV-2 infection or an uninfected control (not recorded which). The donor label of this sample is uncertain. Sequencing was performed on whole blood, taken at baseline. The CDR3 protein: CASSISGGAPDTQYF. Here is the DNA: TGTGCCAGCAGTATTAGCGGGGGGGCCCCAGATACGCAGTATTTT.